A single sample gave rise to the 16 T cell receptor beta chains below, sequenced in a study of vaccination and CD4 T cells after COVID-19 (dated by TCRdb to between 2020 and 2023). Explained via the paper, the treatment or condition label denotes: roughly 10-day PBMC culture with coronavirus spike peptide pools or control peptides (ViraFEST assay). Library prep was done by PCR. The instrument was an Illumina iSeq 100. DNA from cultured CD4+ T cells underwent TCR sequencing with the Oncomine TCR Beta short-read assay at the Johns Hopkins FTIC core. Clones were called with MiXCR by TCRdb after fastp trimmed the public reads at Q25, and only in-frame beta chains were retained. Every CDR3 protein is listed once, alongside the most common genes and DNA of its rows. This sample lists around 18,000 distinct CDR3 sequences; 53% were detected once. 5.5% to 8.5% of the sample is taken by the ten largest. Their specific antigens are unknown.

The source material was CD4+ T cells from blood, cultured in vitro, sampled before SARS-CoV-2 vaccination. These receptors all come from a human donor who had recovered from COVID-19.

The chain uses TRBV10-1 and TRBJ2-7, with 12 bases identical to TRBD2. CDR1 and CDR2 (germline): WNHNN, SYGVQD (reference sequence). The CDR3 has 13 residues. Trimming took 5 bases from V and 5 from J; bases not matched to a gene: 1. CDR3 sequence: CASSRTSGNEQYF. The CDR3 nucleotides read TGCGCCAGCAGTAGGACTAGCGGGAACGAGCAGTACTTC.

This rearrangement joins TRBV12-3 or TRBV12-4 to TRBJ2-5, with a possible D match to TRBD1 (6 bases). V was cut by 1 base and J by 2 bases, with 17 bases left in between. This CDR3 contains 17 residues. The CDR3 protein is CASSLVGAGENQETQYF. The CDR3 DNA sequence: TGTGCCAGCAGTTTAGTGGGGGCAGGGGAGAATCAAGAGACCCAGTACTTC.

CDR3 region: CASSQGLAGSYEQYF. CDR3 nucleotide sequence: TGTGCCAGCAGCCAAGGACTAGCGGGCTCCTACGAGCAGTACTTC. The chain is built from TRBV4-2 and TRBJ2-7, with 10 bases aligning to TRBD2. Germline V gene sequence: CDR1 LGHNA, CDR2 YNFKEQ. The CDR3 sequence is 15 residues long. The J segment lost 0 bases and the V segment lost 1 base, leaving 0 bases of the junction unmatched.

The rearrangement joins TRBV2 to TRBJ2-2; 10 nucleotides align to TRBD2. The trim removed 7 bases at V and 6 bases at J, leaving 11 bases unmatched. The CDR3 runs to 16 residues. Germline CDR1 reads SNHLY; CDR2 reads FYNNEI. CDR3 sequence: CASKSSGGSGAGELFF. As DNA, the CDR3 is TGTGCCAGCAAGTCTAGCGGGGGTTCGGGCGCCGGGGAGCTGTTTTTT.

This chain joins TRBV27 and TRBJ2-1; 7 nucleotides agree with TRBD1. Losses at the gene ends were 5 bases for V and 7 bases for J; bases not matched to a gene: 5. CDR1 and CDR2 (germline): MNHEY, SMNVEV (reference sequence). This CDR3 has 13 residues. The CDR3 reads CASSPWTGNEQFF. The DNA for the CDR3 is TGTGCCAGCAGTCCGTGGACAGGAAATGAGCAGTTCTTC.

The sample holds one count of this clonotype. V is TRBV12-3 or TRBV12-4 and J is TRBJ2-7; D perhaps matches TRBD1 (6 bases). CDR3 length: 16 residues. V was pared by 1 base and J by 0 bases, with 13 bases between. The CDR3 sequence: CASSLGQAENSYEQYF. The CDR3 nucleotides read TGTGCCAGCAGTTTAGGACAGGCGGAGAACTCCTACGAGCAGTACTTC.

In this sample, this clonotype turned up once. V and J are TRBV10-3 and TRBJ1-4; no reliable D call. Germline V CDR1 and CDR2: ENHRY, SYGVKD. Trimming pared 0 bases from V and 2 bases from J, leaving 7 bases between. CDR3 length: 15 residues. CDR3 in DNA: TGTGCCATCAGTGAGTCGACCCAGACTAATGAAAAACTGTTTTTT. This sequence encodes CAISESTQTNEKLFF.

The V call is TRBV19, the J call TRBJ1-5; D perhaps matches TRBD1 (6 bases). CDR1 LNHDA and CDR2 SQIVND come from the germline V gene (reference sequence). The CDR3 contains 16 residues. V lost 1 base to trimming and J lost 0 bases, with 10 bases between them. CDR3 bases: TGTGCCAGTAGTATAGTCTCGGGACATAGCAATCAGCCCCAGCATTTT. Its protein is CASSIVSGHSNQPQHF.

This clonotype showed up just a few times. This chain links TRBV6-2 or TRBV6-3 with TRBJ1-5; D remains ambiguous. Trimming stripped 2 bases from V and 7 bases from J, with 9 bases between. The CDR3 has 13 amino acids. Looked up from germline, CDR1 is MNHEY and CDR2 is SVGEGT. CDR3 bases: TGTGCCAGCAGTTACACCACTCGGCAGCCCCAGCATTTT. Encoded protein: CASSYTTRQPQHF.

This clonotype has just one count. The chain joins TRBV19 to TRBJ2-6; D is uncertain. Trimming left V 7 bases short and J 2 bases short, with 15 bases between. The CDR3 has 16 amino acids. Germline CDR1 reads LNHDA; CDR2 reads SQIVND (reference sequence). The DNA of the CDR3 is TGTGCCAGTACTCTGACCGCCTTAGCTGGGGCCAACGTCCTGACTTTC. Its protein product is CASTLTALAGANVLTF.

In its sample, this clonotype was seen a few times. V usage is TRBV7-3 and J usage is TRBJ2-5, with unresolved D. This CDR3 has 13 residues. Germline V gives CDR1 SGHTA, CDR2 FQGTGA. V was cut by 2 bases and J by 7 bases, with 11 bases left in between. CDR3: CASSLVGPGTQYF. The CDR3 DNA sequence: TGTGCCAGCAGCTTAGTCGGGCCGGGGACCCAGTACTTC.

The rearrangement joins TRBV20-1 to TRBJ2-4; TRBD1 agrees at 8 bases. The CDR3 extends over 15 amino acids. Germline CDR1 is DFQATT and CDR2 is SNEGSKA (reference sequence). J gave up 2 bases and V 7 bases, and 10 bases lay outside the gene matches. CDR3 loop: CSVTSGGTSKNIQYF. Written as DNA, the CDR3 is TGCAGTGTTACGTCAGGGGGCACATCCAAAAACATTCAGTACTTC.

This clonotype is labeled as medium-sized. V and J are TRBV5-8 and TRBJ1-2; D ambiguous. CDR1 and CDR2 (germline): SGHTS, YDEGEE. The CDR3 totals 12 residues. Between the trimmed V and J ends, which lost 4 bases and 5 bases, there was a span of 9 bases. CDR3 nucleotide sequence: TGTGCCAGCAGCGTCGGGGTGTATGGCTACACCTTC. It is translated as CASSVGVYGYTF.

The rearrangement uses TRBV30 and TRBJ1-5, with D unclear. Trimming pared 4 bases from V and 4 bases from J, leaving 14 bases between. CDR3 length: 14 amino acids. In germline, CDR1 is GTSNPN, CDR2 SVGIG (reference sequence). CDR3 amino acids: CAWNSGLANQPQHF. CDR3 DNA: TGTGCCTGGAATTCTGGCCTCGCAAATCAGCCCCAGCATTTT.

The chain joins TRBV19 to TRBJ2-7, with a tentative D call TRBD1 (5 bases). The length of the CDR3 is 13 residues. The germline V and J ends were trimmed by 5 bases and 3 bases, with 11 bases remaining between them. Per germline, CDR1 LNHDA and CDR2 SQIVND (reference sequence). The CDR3 coding sequence is TGTGCCAGTAGTCCTCGGACATTCTACGAGCAGTACTTC. Residues: CASSPRTFYEQYF.

V is TRBV4-1 and J is TRBJ2-4, with TRBD1 identical over 10 bases. Germline assignment: CDR1 MGHRA and CDR2 YSYEKL. This CDR3 spans 17 amino acids. V shed 1 base and J 8 bases; nucleotides not matched to a gene: 11. The CDR3 loop is CASSQVGRTGGEDIQYF. CDR3 DNA sequence: TGCGCCAGCAGCCAAGTTGGGCGGACAGGGGGTGAGGACATTCAGTACTTC.